Listed below are T cell receptor beta chains from one sample, sequenced in a study of T cells after yellow fever vaccination. TCRdb ran MiXCR on the 5' RACE reads and lists one entry per CDR3 protein. The repertoire holds approximately 300,000 distinct CDR3 sequences, with 7.5% to 9% as singletons. The sequenced sample was PBMCs, obtained on the day of the first yellow fever vaccination. The receptors derive from a man younger than 35 who received the YFV17D yellow fever vaccine. The CDR3 runs from the conserved cysteine through the conserved F or W. Fields, in order: J gene, V gene, clone size, D gene, CDR3 protein, CDR3 DNA. D genes are given only for firm matches. Clone size is shown for a subset of rows, as once, few, many or a class of expanded clone.

TRBJ2-1,TRBV4-2,once,TRBD1,CASSHRDRGLSYNEQFF,TGTGCCAGCAGCCACCGGGACAGGGGGCTCTCCTACAATGAGCAGTTCTTC
TRBJ2-2,TRBV6-5,NA,TRBD2,CASSYSPVGGYTGELFF,TGTGCCAGCAGCTACTCCCCTGTCGGGGGGTACACCGGGGAGCTGTTTTTT
TRBJ2-1,TRBV24-1,NA,NA,CATSDRRGSSYNEQFF,TGTGCCACCAGTGATCGGCGGGGTAGCTCCTACAATGAGCAGTTCTTC
TRBJ2-1,TRBV5-1,few,NA,CASSLRGRGDYNEQFF,TGCGCCAGCAGCTTGAGGGGAAGGGGAGACTACAATGAGCAGTTCTTC
TRBJ2-1,TRBV13,few,NA,CASSSQGRPYNEQFF,TGTGCCAGCAGCTCGCAGGGTAGGCCCTACAATGAGCAGTTCTTC
TRBJ2-7,TRBV7-2,NA,NA,CASSPWSGVNEQYF,TGTGCCAGCAGCCCGTGGTCCGGGGTCAACGAGCAGTACTTC
TRBJ2-3,TRBV4-1,few,NA,CASSEEWGSTDTQYF,TGCGCCAGCAGCGAGGAATGGGGGAGCACAGATACGCAGTATTTT
TRBJ2-7,TRBV30,NA,NA,CAWSFAPQYGQYF,TGTGCCTGGAGTTTCGCGCCACAGTACGGGCAGTACTTC
TRBJ2-1,TRBV7-3,few,TRBD2,CASSSTGTRYNEQFF,TGTGCCAGCAGCTCGACCGGGACTAGGTACAATGAGCAGTTCTTC
TRBJ1-4,TRBV27,NA,NA,CASSPRRLKKLFF,TGTGCCAGCAGCCCCCGCCGACTGAAAAAACTGTTTTTT
TRBJ1-1,TRBV6-1,many,NA,CASRGYMNTEAFF,TGTGCCAGCAGGGGATATATGAACACTGAAGCTTTCTTT
TRBJ2-3,TRBV20-1,few,NA,CSAKWGGPDTQYF,TGCAGTGCAAAATGGGGGGGCCCAGATACGCAGTATTTT
TRBJ2-7,TRBV5-1,many,NA,CASSFGYPEAYEQYF,TGCGCCAGCAGCTTTGGGTATCCTGAAGCCTACGAGCAGTACTTC
TRBJ1-5,TRBV27,NA,NA,CASSLTGTESSQPQHF,TGTGCCAGCAGCCTAACCGGGACCGAGTCGTCTCAGCCCCAGCATTTT
TRBJ2-1,TRBV7-6,NA,TRBD1,CASSSRTGNFQEQFF,TGTGCCAGCAGCTCCCGGACAGGGAATTTCCAAGAGCAGTTCTTC
TRBJ1-6,TRBV13,NA,TRBD1,CASSPGQGLGSPLHF,TGTGCCAGCAGCCCGGGACAGGGACTGGGATCACCCCTCCACTTT
TRBJ2-5,TRBV20-1,NA,NA,CSWAQPYQETQYF,TGCAGTTGGGCCCAACCGTACCAAGAGACCCAGTACTTC
TRBJ1-5,TRBV12-3/TRBV12-4,NA,NA,CASSFHALTGNQPQHF,TGTGCCAGCAGTTTTCATGCTCTTACGGGCAATCAGCCCCAGCATTTT
TRBJ2-1,TRBV3-1,few,TRBD2,CASSRAGGRDNEQFF,TGTGCCAGCAGTCGAGCGGGGGGGCGTGACAATGAGCAGTTCTTC
TRBJ2-5,TRBV7-2,many,NA,CASSSEWGGETQYF,TGTGCCAGCAGCTCCGAATGGGGCGGGGAGACCCAGTACTTC
TRBJ2-3,TRBV9,NA,TRBD2,CASSVKLAADTQYF,TGTGCCAGCAGCGTAAAACTAGCGGCCGATACGCAGTATTTT
TRBJ2-1,TRBV12-3/TRBV12-4,few,NA,CASSRQMNEQFF,TGTGCCAGCAGTCGACAGATGAATGAGCAGTTCTTC
TRBJ2-3,TRBV6-4,many,NA,CASSDSSSATDTQYF,TGTGCCAGCAGTGACTCGTCTAGCGCCACAGATACGCAGTATTTT
TRBJ2-5,TRBV5-1,NA,TRBD2,CASSGLERKTQYF,TGCGCCAGCAGTGGACTAGAGAGAAAGACCCAGTACTTC
TRBJ1-1,TRBV12-3/TRBV12-4,many,TRBD1,CASRGDRGTEAFF,TGTGCCAGCCGCGGCGACAGGGGCACTGAAGCTTTCTTT
TRBJ2-2,TRBV11-1,many,NA,CASSLGGANTGELFF,TGTGCCAGCAGCTTAGGCGGAGCGAACACCGGGGAGCTGTTTTTT
TRBJ2-1,TRBV27,NA,NA,CASRGGGPYNEQFF,TGTGCCAGCAGGGGAGGGGGGCCGTACAATGAGCAGTTCTTC
TRBJ2-2,TRBV3-1,NA,TRBD2,CASSPVAGVGELFF,TGTGCCAGCAGCCCTGTAGCGGGGGTCGGGGAGCTGTTTTTT
TRBJ1-1,TRBV7-2,NA,NA,CASSQRGGRRAEAFF,TGTGCCAGCAGCCAAAGAGGGGGGCGAAGGGCTGAAGCTTTCTTT
TRBJ1-5,TRBV4-2,few,NA,CASSQGEKDQPQHF,TGTGCCAGCAGCCAAGGTGAGAAGGACCAGCCCCAGCATTTT
TRBJ2-7,TRBV4-1,NA,NA,CASSQVGSEQYF,TGCGCCAGCAGCCAAGTGGGTAGCGAGCAGTACTTC
TRBJ1-2,TRBV7-9,NA,NA,CASSPTVYGYTF,TGTGCCAGCAGCCCGACGGTCTATGGCTACACCTTC
TRBJ2-5,TRBV29-1,NA,NA,CSAGAEELETQYF,TGCAGCGCCGGGGCCGAGGAGTTAGAGACCCAGTACTTC
TRBJ1-2,TRBV7-2,NA,NA,CASSLVVRFPRTF,TGTGCCAGCAGCTTAGTAGTTCGCTTTCCCCGTACCTTC
TRBJ2-3,TRBV7-9,NA,NA,CASSPPTAYSSTDTQYF,TGTGCCAGCAGCCCCCCGACGGCGTACTCTAGCACAGATACGCAGTATTTT
TRBJ2-2,TRBV27,many,TRBD1,CASTLATGVTGELFF,TGTGCCAGCACGCTCGCAACAGGGGTAACCGGGGAGCTGTTTTTT
TRBJ1-6,TRBV20-1,few,NA,CSAREQGGHSPLHF,TGCAGTGCTAGAGAACAGGGAGGTCATTCACCCCTCCACTTT
TRBJ2-7,TRBV3-1,many,NA,CASSHESRQQYF,TGTGCCAGCAGCCATGAGAGCAGGCAGCAGTACTTC
TRBJ1-1,TRBV6-5,few,NA,CASSYSRLLLTEAFF,TGTGCCAGCAGTTACTCGAGACTTCTACTCACTGAAGCTTTCTTT
TRBJ1-1,TRBV13,many,NA,CASSLGAGGPEAFF,TGTGCCAGCAGCTTAGGGGCCGGGGGCCCTGAAGCTTTCTTT
TRBJ1-2,TRBV27,many,NA,CASSLRTAYGYTF,TGTGCCAGCAGTTTAAGGACAGCCTATGGCTACACCTTC
TRBJ2-5,TRBV20-1,NA,NA,CSAREGRGGAETQYF,TGCAGTGCTAGAGAAGGTCGTGGGGGGGCGGAGACCCAGTACTTC
TRBJ1-1,TRBV20-1,few,NA,CSASVLSEGQPNTEAFF,TGCAGTGCTAGCGTATTATCGGAAGGACAACCGAACACTGAAGCTTTCTTT
TRBJ1-1,TRBV14,many,NA,CASSPRGVNTEAFF,TGTGCCAGCAGCCCAAGAGGGGTGAACACTGAAGCTTTCTTT
TRBJ1-2,TRBV29-1,NA,NA,CSVVGGGHYGYTF,TGCAGCGTTGTGGGGGGGGGGCACTATGGCTACACCTTC
TRBJ1-4,TRBV20-1,NA,NA,CSATDQGVLFF,TGCAGTGCTACGGACCAAGGGGTACTGTTTTTT
TRBJ2-6,TRBV7-6,few,NA,CASSRLKVRWMSGANVLTF,TGTGCCAGCAGTCGTCTTAAGGTCCGGTGGATGTCTGGGGCCAACGTCCTGACTTTC
TRBJ1-4,TRBV20-1,few,NA,CSARNLNSNEKLFF,TGCAGTGCTAGAAACTTGAACAGTAATGAAAAACTGTTTTTT
TRBJ1-1,TRBV24-1,NA,TRBD1,CATSNQGEPEAFF,TGTGCCACCAGTAATCAGGGGGAACCTGAAGCTTTCTTT
TRBJ1-2,TRBV9,few,NA,CASSVVSGNYGYTF,TGTGCCAGCAGCGTAGTGTCAGGGAACTATGGCTACACCTTC